Listed below are T cell receptor beta chains from one sample, sequenced in a study of identical twins. TCRdb called the 5' RACE reads again in MiXCR, with one record for every CDR3 protein. The table includes some 600,000 distinct CDR3 sequences, roughly 6.6% detected once. In addition, the sample was reused for a study of yellow fever vaccine responses in identical twins.

The sequenced sample was PBMCs. The receptors shown here come from a woman aged 18-30 years in good health. Each CDR3 is given with its conserved first and last residue. The order of the fields is clone size, CDR3 length, D gene, J gene, V gene, CDR3 protein, CDR3 DNA. D genes are given only for firm matches. Not all rows give a size; the values are once, few, many and, for expanded clones, a class.

few,14,TRBD1,TRBJ2-7,TRBV12-5,CASADRGVSYEQYF,TGTGCTAGTGCGGACAGGGGGGTCTCCTACGAGCAGTACTTC
many,13,TRBD2,TRBJ2-7,TRBV10-3,CAISEREADEQYF,TGTGCCATCAGTGAGCGGGAGGCAGACGAGCAGTACTTC
once,16,TRBD2,TRBJ2-5,TRBV20-1,CSASYARASGKETQYF,TGCAGTGCTAGTTACGCTCGGGCTAGCGGAAAAGAGACCCAGTACTTC
NA,15,TRBD1,TRBJ1-1,TRBV7-2,CASSLFWTGNTEAFF,TGTGCCAGCAGCTTATTTTGGACAGGGAACACTGAAGCTTTCTTT
few,15,NA,TRBJ1-4,TRBV9,CASNPRGQTNEKLFF,TGTGCCAGCAACCCGCGGGGCCAGACTAATGAAAAACTGTTTTTT
few,19,TRBD1,TRBJ2-2,TRBV27,CASSSVRWTGVANTGELFF,TGTGCCAGCAGTTCTGTTCGTTGGACAGGGGTCGCGAACACCGGGGAGCTGTTTTTT
NA,12,NA,TRBJ2-7,TRBV28,CASSTLLYEQYF,TGTGCCAGCAGCACCCTTCTTTACGAGCAGTACTTC
NA,13,NA,TRBJ2-7,TRBV5-5,CASSIQHALEQYF,TGTGCCAGCTCCATACAGCATGCCCTGGAGCAGTACTTC
many,15,NA,TRBJ1-1,TRBV20-1,CSARDQHDRNTEAFF,TGCAGTGCTAGAGATCAACACGATAGGAACACTGAAGCTTTCTTT
many,18,TRBD1,TRBJ1-4,TRBV6-1,CASSDQYGQGVTNEKLFF,TGTGCCAGCAGTGACCAATATGGACAGGGTGTCACTAATGAAAAACTGTTTTTT
NA,16,TRBD2,TRBJ2-5,TRBV4-1,CASSQAAGGSQETQYF,TGCGCCAGCAGCCAAGCGGCGGGAGGAAGTCAAGAGACCCAGTACTTC
many,15,TRBD2,TRBJ2-7,TRBV11-3,CASSLRWEGPYEQYF,TGTGCCAGCAGCTTAAGGTGGGAGGGACCCTACGAGCAGTACTTC
many,15,TRBD2,TRBJ2-1,TRBV5-1,CASSSSGVSYNEQFF,TGCGCCAGCAGCAGTAGCGGGGTCTCCTACAATGAGCAGTTCTTC
NA,16,NA,TRBJ2-1,TRBV7-6,CASSLRMDSTYNEQFF,TGTGCCAGCAGCTTACGGATGGACAGTACGTACAATGAGCAGTTCTTC
many,14,TRBD2,TRBJ2-7,TRBV29-1,CSVGGRTSVGEQYF,TGCAGCGTTGGGGGAAGGACTAGCGTTGGAGAGCAGTACTTC
few,15,TRBD1,TRBJ2-3,TRBV7-2,CASSRGQGVVDTQYF,TGTGCCAGCAGCCGGGGACAGGGGGTTGTTGATACGCAGTATTTT
many,13,NA,TRBJ1-1,TRBV28,CASSFWKNTEAFF,TGTGCCAGCAGTTTTTGGAAGAACACTGAAGCTTTCTTT